This TCR beta chain originates from a study of blood T cell repertoires in COVID-19. On the study more broadly: Sites in the United States, Italy and Spain provided acute and convalescent COVID-19 samples.

Methods used by the authors: Estimation of nucleated cell counts relied on the amplification of reference gene primers. Libraries were prepared by immunoSEQ multiplex PCR; TCRdb keeps only in-frame clonotypes and omits some of them. V, J and clone size derive from that table, while D and trimming were established from the DNA sequence. The sample contains 150,000 to 200,000 clones, about 88% of which appear only once. V lost 8 bases, J lost 4 bases, and 17 bases stayed unmatched. The CDR3 consists of 17 residues. The V gene's germline CDR1 is SGHNT and CDR2 YENEEA. Sequenced input: peripheral blood. The receptor's source is a man aged 40-50 years with active or convalescent COVID-19. This chain connects TRBV11-3 to TRBJ2-1; TRBD2 agrees at 7 bases. The DNA of the CDR3 is TGTGCCAGCCTTGGGGAGGAGGCTAGCGGCCAATACAATGAGCAGTTCTTC. This translates into CASLGEEASGQYNEQFF. Filled out from reference TRBV11-3 and TRBJ2-1, the complete variable domain reads EAGVVQSPRYKIIEKKQPVAFWCNPISGHNTLYWYLQNLGQGPELLIRYENEEAVDDSQLPKDRFSAERLKGVDSTLKIQPAELGDSAVYLCASLGEEASGQYNEQFFGPGTRLTVL.